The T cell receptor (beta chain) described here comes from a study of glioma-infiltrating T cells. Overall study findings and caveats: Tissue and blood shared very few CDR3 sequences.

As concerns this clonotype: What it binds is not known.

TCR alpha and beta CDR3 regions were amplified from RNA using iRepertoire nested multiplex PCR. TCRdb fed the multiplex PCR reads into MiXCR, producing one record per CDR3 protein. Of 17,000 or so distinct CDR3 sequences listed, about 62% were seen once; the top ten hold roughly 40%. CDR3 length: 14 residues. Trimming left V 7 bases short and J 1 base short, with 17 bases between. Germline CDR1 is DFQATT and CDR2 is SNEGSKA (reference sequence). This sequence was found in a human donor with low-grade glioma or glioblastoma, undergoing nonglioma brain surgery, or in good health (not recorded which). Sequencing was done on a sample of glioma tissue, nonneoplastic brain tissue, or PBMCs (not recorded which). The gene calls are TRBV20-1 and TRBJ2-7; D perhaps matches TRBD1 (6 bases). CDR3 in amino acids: CSGNTGTKSYEQYF. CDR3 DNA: TGCAGTGGAAACACCGGGACAAAGTCCTACGAGCAGTACTTC.